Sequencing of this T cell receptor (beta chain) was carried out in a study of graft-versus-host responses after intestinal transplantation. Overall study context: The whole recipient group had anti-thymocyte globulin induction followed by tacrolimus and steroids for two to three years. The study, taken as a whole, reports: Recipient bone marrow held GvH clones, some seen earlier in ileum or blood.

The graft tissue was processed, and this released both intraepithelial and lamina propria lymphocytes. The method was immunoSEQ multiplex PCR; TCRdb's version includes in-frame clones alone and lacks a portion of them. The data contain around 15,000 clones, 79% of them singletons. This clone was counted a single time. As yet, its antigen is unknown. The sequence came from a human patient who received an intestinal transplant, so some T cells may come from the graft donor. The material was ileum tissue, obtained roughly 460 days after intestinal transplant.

The CDR3 sequence: CASSGERLNTEAFF. For the CDR3, the DNA is TGTGCCAGCAGTGGGGAGCGGCTGAACACTGAAGCTTTCTTT. The chain joins TRBV28 to TRBJ1-1; D unclear. Germline assignment: CDR1 MDHEN and CDR2 SYDVKM. This CDR3 is built from 14 residues. Trimming removed 5 bases from V and 0 bases from J, with 10 bases in between.